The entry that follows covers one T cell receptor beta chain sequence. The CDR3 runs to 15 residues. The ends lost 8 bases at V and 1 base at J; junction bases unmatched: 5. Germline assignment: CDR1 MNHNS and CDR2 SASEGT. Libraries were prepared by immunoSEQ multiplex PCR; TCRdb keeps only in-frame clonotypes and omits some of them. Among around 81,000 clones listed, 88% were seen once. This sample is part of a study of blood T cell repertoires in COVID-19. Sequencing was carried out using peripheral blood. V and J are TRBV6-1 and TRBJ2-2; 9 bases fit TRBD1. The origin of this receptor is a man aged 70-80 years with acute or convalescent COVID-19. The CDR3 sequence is CASGGTGLNTGELFF. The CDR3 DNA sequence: TGTGCCAGCGGGGGGACAGGGCTGAACACCGGGGAGCTGTTTTTT.